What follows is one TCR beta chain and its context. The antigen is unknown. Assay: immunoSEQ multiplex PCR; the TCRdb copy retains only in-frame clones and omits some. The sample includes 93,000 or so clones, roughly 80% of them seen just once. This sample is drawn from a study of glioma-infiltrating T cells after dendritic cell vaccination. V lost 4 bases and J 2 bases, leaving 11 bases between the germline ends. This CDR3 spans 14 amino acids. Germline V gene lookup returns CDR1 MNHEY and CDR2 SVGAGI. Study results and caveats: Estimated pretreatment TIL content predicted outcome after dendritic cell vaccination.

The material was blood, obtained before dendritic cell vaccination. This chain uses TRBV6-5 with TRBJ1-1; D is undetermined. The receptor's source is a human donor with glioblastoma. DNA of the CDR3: TGTGCCAGCAGTTTTGGCACCCCAAACACTGAAGCTTTCTTT. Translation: CASSFGTPNTEAFF.